The T cell receptor (beta chain) under discussion was sequenced for a study of T cells in Graves' hyperthyroidism and ophthalmopathy. Amplification of TCR beta CDR3 regions used RNA as the template. HTBI primers were employed in a first-round RT-PCR of the TCR CDR3. One entry per CDR3 protein results from TCRdb running MiXCR on the multiplex PCR reads. The repertoire holds more than 500,000 distinct CDR3 sequences, with over 35% as singletons. The germline CDR1 and CDR2 sequences are DFQATT and SNEGSKA (reference sequence). Trimming pared 4 bases from V and 0 bases from J, leaving 13 bases between. CDR3 length: 16 residues. There are many counts of this clonotype.

This chain connects TRBV20-1 to TRBJ1-6, with D tentatively TRBD1 (5 bases). The receptor's source is an adult woman with Graves' disease, either hyperthyroidism or ophthalmopathy (not recorded which). The sequencing input was peripheral blood or thyroid tissue (not recorded which). The CDR3 DNA sequence: TGCAGTGCTACTACGACAGTGAGCTCCTATAATTCACCCCTCCACTTT. Residues: CSATTTVSSYNSPLHF.